This T cell receptor (beta chain) is from a study of T cells in Graves' hyperthyroidism and ophthalmopathy. Researchers took RNA transcripts and amplified the TCR beta CDR3 regions from them. First-round RT-PCR of the TCR CDR3 relied on the HTBI primer set. TCRdb ran MiXCR on the multiplex PCR reads and lists one entry per CDR3 protein. This table holds around 300,000 distinct CDR3 sequences, roughly 13% found once. This clonotype was observed a handful of times. The blood was taken when hyperthyroidism was first diagnosed, before any ophthalmopathy symptoms showed up. The PBMCs were taken from around 9.1 ml of fresh peripheral blood. Sequencing was carried out using blood. The clonotype was recovered from a woman in her twenties or thirties with Graves' hyperthyroidism that later progressed to Graves' ophthalmopathy.

CDR3 amino acids: CASSDPGWGRLGFPYGYTF. CDR3 DNA sequence: TGTGCCAGCAGTGATCCGGGGTGGGGTAGGCTGGGATTCCCCTATGGCTACACCTTC. The chain employs TRBV25-1 and TRBJ1-2; D remains ambiguous. The CDR3 runs 19 residues. The V end lost 3 bases, the J end lost 4 bases, and 27 bases lay between the germline ends. Germline CDR1 is MGHDK and CDR2 is SYGVNS.